A selection of T cell receptor beta chains follows, all from one sample in a study of early T cells in non-severe SARS-CoV-2 infection. TCRdb reanalysed the 5' RACE reads using MiXCR and keeps one entry per CDR3 protein. Of tens of thousands of distinct CDR3 sequences listed, 10% to 15% were seen once; the top ten hold around 4.6%. The sequencing input was whole blood. These receptors all come from an adult who was a healthcare worker with PCR-confirmed SARS-CoV-2 infection or an uninfected control (not recorded which). Both conserved end residues are part of each CDR3. A D gene is named only where the DNA matches it firmly. Clone size appears in some rows only: once, few, many, or a class for an expanded clone.

CDR3nt: TGTGCCAGCAGTTGGGGACAGATTGAAAATTCACCCCTCCACTTT; CDR3aa: CASSWGQIENSPLHF; j_gene: TRBJ1-6; abundance: many; v_gene: TRBV27; d_gene: TRBD1
CDR3nt: TGTGCCAGCAGCTTAGCGTGGCAGCCCTACAATGAGCAGTTCTTC; CDR3aa: CASSLAWQPYNEQFF; j_gene: TRBJ2-1; abundance: many; v_gene: TRBV7-2; d_gene: NA
CDR3nt: TGTGCCACCAGTGATTCCGATCCTGGTGGGAACAATGAGCAGTTCTTC; CDR3aa: CATSDSDPGGNNEQFF; j_gene: TRBJ2-1; abundance: many; v_gene: TRBV24-1; d_gene: NA
CDR3nt: TGCAGTGCGACGCCTACAGGGAACACTGAAGCTTTCTTT; CDR3aa: CSATPTGNTEAFF; j_gene: TRBJ1-1; abundance: few; v_gene: TRBV20-1; d_gene: NA
CDR3nt: TGTGCCAGCAGCTTGCCAGCGGGGGGGCCATATACGCAGTATTTT; CDR3aa: CASSLPAGGPYTQYF; j_gene: TRBJ2-3; abundance: few; v_gene: TRBV5-6; d_gene: TRBD2
CDR3nt: TGTGCCAGCAGCTCCGCACAGGGCCAGACATCCTACAATGAGCAGTTCTTC; CDR3aa: CASSSAQGQTSYNEQFF; j_gene: TRBJ2-1; abundance: many; v_gene: TRBV7-9; d_gene: NA
CDR3nt: TGTGCCATCAGGGAACCGAACACTGAAGCTTTCTTT; CDR3aa: CAIREPNTEAFF; j_gene: TRBJ1-1; abundance: many; v_gene: TRBV10-3; d_gene: NA
CDR3nt: TGTGCCAGCAGTTCTCCACGCTCTAACTATGGCTACACCTTC; CDR3aa: CASSSPRSNYGYTF; j_gene: TRBJ1-2; abundance: many; v_gene: TRBV6-2/TRBV6-3; d_gene: NA
CDR3nt: TGTGCCAGCAGCCAAGTTGGGTCCCGGGGCACTGAAGCTTTCTTT; CDR3aa: CASSQVGSRGTEAFF; j_gene: TRBJ1-1; abundance: few; v_gene: TRBV3-1; d_gene: NA
CDR3nt: TGTGCCAGCATAAGGGGGCCGGACAGAGACACCATATATTTT; CDR3aa: CASIRGPDRDTIYF; j_gene: TRBJ1-3; abundance: few; v_gene: TRBV2; d_gene: TRBD1
CDR3nt: TGTGCCAGCAGTGAACCCTCGCCCCGATCCGGGGGGAATGAAAAACTGTTTTTT; CDR3aa: CASSEPSPRSGGNEKLFF; j_gene: TRBJ1-4; abundance: NA; v_gene: TRBV25-1; d_gene: NA